The source of this T cell receptor beta chain is a study of blood T cell repertoires in COVID-19. Study in general: Samples taken during acute and convalescent COVID-19 were collected in the United States, Italy and Spain. Sources were T cells, B-cell-depleted T cells, or PBMCs; the material itself was cDNA or gDNA.

Clones were sequenced by immunoSEQ multiplex PCR, and TCRdb holds only the in-frame ones, with some missing. The table records a few hundred thousand clones, 85% to 90% of them present only once. Adults between about 18 and 95 years of age took part from more than 20 US areas. CDR3 size: 19 residues. J lost 0 bases, V lost 3 bases, and 11 bases had no gene match. Germline CDR1 reads SGHVS; CDR2 reads FQNEAQ. The chain uses TRBV7-8 and TRBJ2-3; TRBD2 matches at 11 bases. This receptor was identified in a woman aged 18-29 years in a cohort exposed to, infected with or recovered from COVID-19 (not recorded which). The material sequenced was PBMCs or T cells enriched from blood (not recorded which). The CDR3 reads CASSFPSSGGKLSTDTQYF. CDR3 nucleotide sequence: TGTGCCAGCAGCTTTCCCTCTAGCGGGGGGAAACTTAGCACAGATACGCAGTATTTT.